This TCR beta chain comes out of a study of memory CD4+ T cells and cytomegalovirus serostatus. Notes on the study in general: Suggested: most of the CMV-linked TCR signature lies in CD4+ memory cells.

V gave up 3 bases and J gave up 6 bases; unmatched junction bases: 5. The germline gives CDR1 KGHSH, CDR2 LQKENI. The CDR3 totals 14 residues. Some clones are missing from TCRdb's copy, which holds only in-frame ones; the method was immunoSEQ multiplex PCR. The profile covers about 56,000 clones, with 82% appearing a single time and approximately 0.4% taken by the ten largest. Single viable CD3+CD4+CD8-CD45RO+ cells were sorted as the memory CD4+ T cells. About this clone itself: What it recognizes is unknown.

This clonotype was sampled from an adult in good health and CMV-seronegative. Sequenced sample: memory CD4+ T cells from blood. This chain joins TRBV18 and TRBJ2-7; 10 bases map to TRBD1. CDR3 DNA: TGTGCCAGCTCACCCCGGGACAGGGGTGGCGAGCAGTACTTC. This encodes CASSPRDRGGEQYF.